The rows below give T cell receptor beta chains drawn from one sample of a study of blood T cell repertoires in COVID-19. The protocol was immunoSEQ multiplex PCR, while the TCRdb copy is restricted to in-frame clones and leaves out a portion. The top ten hold 15% to 18% of the sample, which has fewer than 300,000 clones, 84% seen once. Sequencing used peripheral blood. The receptors stem from a person aged 70 to 79 with COVID-19, enrolled during active disease. Both conserved end residues are part of each CDR3. A D gene is named only where the DNA matches it firmly. Some rows have no size entry. The others give once, few or many, or a class for an expanded clone.

v_call	clone_size	d_call	j_call	cdr3_nt	cdr3_aa
TRBV11-2	.	.	TRBJ1-1	TGTGCCAGCAGTGACAGGCCCGGCGTTGAAGCTTTCTTT	CASSDRPGVEAFF
TRBV7-8	.	.	TRBJ1-3	TGTGCCAGCAGATACGAGGCGGGTGCAAACCCTGGAAACACCATATATTTT	CASRYEAGANPGNTIYF
TRBV5-4	.	.	TRBJ2-1	TGTGCCAGCGGTAACTTCGGAGAGGACAATGAGCAGTTCTTC	CASGNFGEDNEQFF
TRBV7-2	few	TRBD1	TRBJ1-1	TGTGCCAGCAGGTTAGGTTTGGGACAGGGGGCGGACACTGAAGCTTTCTTT	CASRLGLGQGADTEAFF
TRBV27	.	TRBD1	TRBJ2-7	TGTGCCAGCAGGACTCAGGGGGCATACGAGCAGTACTTC	CASRTQGAYEQYF
TRBV5-6	once	.	TRBJ2-1	TGTGCCAGCAGCTTGTTCCTAGCCGATTACAATGAGCAGTTCTTC	CASSLFLADYNEQFF
TRBV6-5	.	.	TRBJ1-2	TGTGCCAGCAGTTCCACAAACAGTAACTATGGCTACACCTTC	CASSSTNSNYGYTF
TRBV9	.	TRBD1	TRBJ1-2	TGTGCCAGCAGCGTAGGGGACAGGAGTTTTGGCTACACCTTC	CASSVGDRSFGYTF
TRBV10-2	once	TRBD1	TRBJ1-5	TGCGCCAGCAGTGAGACTGACAGGGGAAGCAATCAGCCCCAGCATTTT	CASSETDRGSNQPQHF
TRBV19	.	.	TRBJ2-4	TGTGCCAGTAGGCCAGGGCCAGCCAAAAACATTCAGTACTTC	CASRPGPAKNIQYF
TRBV7-6	.	TRBD2	TRBJ2-7	TGTGCCAGCAGCTTAGGCGGGGGGGGCCCACCCAGCTCCTACGAGCAGTACTTC	CASSLGGGGPPSSYEQYF
TRBV5-1	.	TRBD2	TRBJ2-3	TGCGCCAGCAGCGCCGGGGGGGCAGATACGCAGTATTTT	CASSAGGADTQYF
TRBV9	once	.	TRBJ2-7	TGTGCCAGCAGCGTAGGCGGTAGCGGTTACGAGCAGTACTTC	CASSVGGSGYEQYF
TRBV27	.	.	TRBJ1-5	TGTGCCAGCAGTTTAATCCCACTACGGGGCAATCAGCCCCAGCATTTT	CASSLIPLRGNQPQHF
TRBV5-1	few	.	TRBJ2-2	TGCGCCAGCAGCTTGGTGAACGGGAACACCGGGGAGCTGTTTTTT	CASSLVNGNTGELFF
TRBV5-1	.	TRBD1	TRBJ2-3	TGCGCCAGCAGCGCACTGACAGGGAACGCAGATACGCAGTATTTT	CASSALTGNADTQYF
TRBV11-2	.	TRBD2	TRBJ2-1	TGTGCCAGCAGCCTTGAAAGCGGGAGGCCCCCCAATGAGCAGTTCTTC	CASSLESGRPPNEQFF